This T cell receptor (beta chain) comes out of a study of cytotoxic CD8 clonotypes in ibrutinib-treated CLL. Study overall: Response material was collected after a median about 12 months of treatment, range 6 to 36.

TCRdb's copy holds only in-frame clones and misses some; the assay was immunoSEQ multiplex PCR. The profile shows about 270,000 clones, more than 70% of them singletons. Points from the study as a whole: The study found clonality rose at ibrutinib response, then fell toward baseline at progression.

A remark on this clone: Its antigen remains unknown.

Trimming stripped 2 bases from V and 4 bases from J, with 12 bases between. This CDR3 has 14 residues. Looked up from germline, CDR1 is MNHNY and CDR2 is SVGAGI (reference sequence). As input for TCR beta libraries, approximately 2 micrograms of genomic DNA came from cryopreserved PBMCs. The clonotype comes from a human donor with chronic lymphocytic leukemia. This chain links TRBV6-6 with TRBJ2-7; D gene unclear. Sequencing was performed on PBMCs, taken at disease progression, from a patient treated with ibrutinib. The CDR3 DNA sequence: TGTGCCAGCAGTTACGCAGGCCGAAAGTACGAGCAGTACTTC. This sequence encodes CASSYAGRKYEQYF.